The source of this T cell receptor beta chain is a study of cytomegalovirus exposure and HLA in healthy donors. A note on this clone: The target antigen is unknown.

PCR involved 60 Vbeta and 13 Jbeta primers. Here immunoSEQ multiplex PCR was the method, and the copy in TCRdb shows in-frame clones only, minus some. This table has about 160,000 clones, roughly 72% appearing once. Trimming pared 7 bases from V and 4 bases from J, leaving 8 bases between. CDR3 length: 12 residues. Germline lookup yields CDR1 LNHDA and CDR2 SQIVND (reference sequence). Findings of the study overall: Being productive about 90% or about 30% of the time was typical of most TCR beta V segments in an earlier analysis. In a later analysis, donors in an Asian-associated ancestry cluster reportedly had fewer N-insertions in productive TCRs than the cohort mean. What a later analysis showed was that several of the most significant clusters appeared linked to common viral pathogens.

This rearrangement joins TRBV19 to TRBJ1-5; no firm D call. The clonotype comes from a man in his forties in good health and CMV-seronegative. Sequenced: PBMCs. The CDR3 sequence: CASNYGNQPQHF. CDR3 nucleotide sequence: TGTGCCAGTAACTACGGGAATCAGCCCCAGCATTTT.